This paragraph reports one T cell receptor (beta chain). Its antigen is not known. Looked up from germline, CDR1 is LNHDA and CDR2 is SQIVND (reference sequence). CDR3 length: 16 residues. Trimming left V 5 bases short and J 4 bases short, with 17 bases between. This sample was taken from a study of cytomegalovirus exposure and HLA in healthy donors. A multiplex PCR was run with 60 Vbeta primers and 13 Jbeta primers. Clones were read by immunoSEQ multiplex PCR, and TCRdb kept only the in-frame ones, dropping some. The table has approximately 120,000 clones, approximately 80% seen once; the top ten hold around 3.9%. Findings and caveats of the study: Among the most significant clusters, several appeared linked to common viral pathogens in a later analysis.

This sequence joins TRBV19 and TRBJ2-2, with a tentative D call TRBD2 (6 bases). This clonotype was obtained from a middle-aged man in good health and CMV-seronegative. The sequencing sample was made of PBMCs. CDR3 DNA sequence: TGTGCCAGTAGTTCCCCGGGACTTGCTCTCACCGGGGAGCTGTTTTTT. Its translation: CASSSPGLALTGELFF.